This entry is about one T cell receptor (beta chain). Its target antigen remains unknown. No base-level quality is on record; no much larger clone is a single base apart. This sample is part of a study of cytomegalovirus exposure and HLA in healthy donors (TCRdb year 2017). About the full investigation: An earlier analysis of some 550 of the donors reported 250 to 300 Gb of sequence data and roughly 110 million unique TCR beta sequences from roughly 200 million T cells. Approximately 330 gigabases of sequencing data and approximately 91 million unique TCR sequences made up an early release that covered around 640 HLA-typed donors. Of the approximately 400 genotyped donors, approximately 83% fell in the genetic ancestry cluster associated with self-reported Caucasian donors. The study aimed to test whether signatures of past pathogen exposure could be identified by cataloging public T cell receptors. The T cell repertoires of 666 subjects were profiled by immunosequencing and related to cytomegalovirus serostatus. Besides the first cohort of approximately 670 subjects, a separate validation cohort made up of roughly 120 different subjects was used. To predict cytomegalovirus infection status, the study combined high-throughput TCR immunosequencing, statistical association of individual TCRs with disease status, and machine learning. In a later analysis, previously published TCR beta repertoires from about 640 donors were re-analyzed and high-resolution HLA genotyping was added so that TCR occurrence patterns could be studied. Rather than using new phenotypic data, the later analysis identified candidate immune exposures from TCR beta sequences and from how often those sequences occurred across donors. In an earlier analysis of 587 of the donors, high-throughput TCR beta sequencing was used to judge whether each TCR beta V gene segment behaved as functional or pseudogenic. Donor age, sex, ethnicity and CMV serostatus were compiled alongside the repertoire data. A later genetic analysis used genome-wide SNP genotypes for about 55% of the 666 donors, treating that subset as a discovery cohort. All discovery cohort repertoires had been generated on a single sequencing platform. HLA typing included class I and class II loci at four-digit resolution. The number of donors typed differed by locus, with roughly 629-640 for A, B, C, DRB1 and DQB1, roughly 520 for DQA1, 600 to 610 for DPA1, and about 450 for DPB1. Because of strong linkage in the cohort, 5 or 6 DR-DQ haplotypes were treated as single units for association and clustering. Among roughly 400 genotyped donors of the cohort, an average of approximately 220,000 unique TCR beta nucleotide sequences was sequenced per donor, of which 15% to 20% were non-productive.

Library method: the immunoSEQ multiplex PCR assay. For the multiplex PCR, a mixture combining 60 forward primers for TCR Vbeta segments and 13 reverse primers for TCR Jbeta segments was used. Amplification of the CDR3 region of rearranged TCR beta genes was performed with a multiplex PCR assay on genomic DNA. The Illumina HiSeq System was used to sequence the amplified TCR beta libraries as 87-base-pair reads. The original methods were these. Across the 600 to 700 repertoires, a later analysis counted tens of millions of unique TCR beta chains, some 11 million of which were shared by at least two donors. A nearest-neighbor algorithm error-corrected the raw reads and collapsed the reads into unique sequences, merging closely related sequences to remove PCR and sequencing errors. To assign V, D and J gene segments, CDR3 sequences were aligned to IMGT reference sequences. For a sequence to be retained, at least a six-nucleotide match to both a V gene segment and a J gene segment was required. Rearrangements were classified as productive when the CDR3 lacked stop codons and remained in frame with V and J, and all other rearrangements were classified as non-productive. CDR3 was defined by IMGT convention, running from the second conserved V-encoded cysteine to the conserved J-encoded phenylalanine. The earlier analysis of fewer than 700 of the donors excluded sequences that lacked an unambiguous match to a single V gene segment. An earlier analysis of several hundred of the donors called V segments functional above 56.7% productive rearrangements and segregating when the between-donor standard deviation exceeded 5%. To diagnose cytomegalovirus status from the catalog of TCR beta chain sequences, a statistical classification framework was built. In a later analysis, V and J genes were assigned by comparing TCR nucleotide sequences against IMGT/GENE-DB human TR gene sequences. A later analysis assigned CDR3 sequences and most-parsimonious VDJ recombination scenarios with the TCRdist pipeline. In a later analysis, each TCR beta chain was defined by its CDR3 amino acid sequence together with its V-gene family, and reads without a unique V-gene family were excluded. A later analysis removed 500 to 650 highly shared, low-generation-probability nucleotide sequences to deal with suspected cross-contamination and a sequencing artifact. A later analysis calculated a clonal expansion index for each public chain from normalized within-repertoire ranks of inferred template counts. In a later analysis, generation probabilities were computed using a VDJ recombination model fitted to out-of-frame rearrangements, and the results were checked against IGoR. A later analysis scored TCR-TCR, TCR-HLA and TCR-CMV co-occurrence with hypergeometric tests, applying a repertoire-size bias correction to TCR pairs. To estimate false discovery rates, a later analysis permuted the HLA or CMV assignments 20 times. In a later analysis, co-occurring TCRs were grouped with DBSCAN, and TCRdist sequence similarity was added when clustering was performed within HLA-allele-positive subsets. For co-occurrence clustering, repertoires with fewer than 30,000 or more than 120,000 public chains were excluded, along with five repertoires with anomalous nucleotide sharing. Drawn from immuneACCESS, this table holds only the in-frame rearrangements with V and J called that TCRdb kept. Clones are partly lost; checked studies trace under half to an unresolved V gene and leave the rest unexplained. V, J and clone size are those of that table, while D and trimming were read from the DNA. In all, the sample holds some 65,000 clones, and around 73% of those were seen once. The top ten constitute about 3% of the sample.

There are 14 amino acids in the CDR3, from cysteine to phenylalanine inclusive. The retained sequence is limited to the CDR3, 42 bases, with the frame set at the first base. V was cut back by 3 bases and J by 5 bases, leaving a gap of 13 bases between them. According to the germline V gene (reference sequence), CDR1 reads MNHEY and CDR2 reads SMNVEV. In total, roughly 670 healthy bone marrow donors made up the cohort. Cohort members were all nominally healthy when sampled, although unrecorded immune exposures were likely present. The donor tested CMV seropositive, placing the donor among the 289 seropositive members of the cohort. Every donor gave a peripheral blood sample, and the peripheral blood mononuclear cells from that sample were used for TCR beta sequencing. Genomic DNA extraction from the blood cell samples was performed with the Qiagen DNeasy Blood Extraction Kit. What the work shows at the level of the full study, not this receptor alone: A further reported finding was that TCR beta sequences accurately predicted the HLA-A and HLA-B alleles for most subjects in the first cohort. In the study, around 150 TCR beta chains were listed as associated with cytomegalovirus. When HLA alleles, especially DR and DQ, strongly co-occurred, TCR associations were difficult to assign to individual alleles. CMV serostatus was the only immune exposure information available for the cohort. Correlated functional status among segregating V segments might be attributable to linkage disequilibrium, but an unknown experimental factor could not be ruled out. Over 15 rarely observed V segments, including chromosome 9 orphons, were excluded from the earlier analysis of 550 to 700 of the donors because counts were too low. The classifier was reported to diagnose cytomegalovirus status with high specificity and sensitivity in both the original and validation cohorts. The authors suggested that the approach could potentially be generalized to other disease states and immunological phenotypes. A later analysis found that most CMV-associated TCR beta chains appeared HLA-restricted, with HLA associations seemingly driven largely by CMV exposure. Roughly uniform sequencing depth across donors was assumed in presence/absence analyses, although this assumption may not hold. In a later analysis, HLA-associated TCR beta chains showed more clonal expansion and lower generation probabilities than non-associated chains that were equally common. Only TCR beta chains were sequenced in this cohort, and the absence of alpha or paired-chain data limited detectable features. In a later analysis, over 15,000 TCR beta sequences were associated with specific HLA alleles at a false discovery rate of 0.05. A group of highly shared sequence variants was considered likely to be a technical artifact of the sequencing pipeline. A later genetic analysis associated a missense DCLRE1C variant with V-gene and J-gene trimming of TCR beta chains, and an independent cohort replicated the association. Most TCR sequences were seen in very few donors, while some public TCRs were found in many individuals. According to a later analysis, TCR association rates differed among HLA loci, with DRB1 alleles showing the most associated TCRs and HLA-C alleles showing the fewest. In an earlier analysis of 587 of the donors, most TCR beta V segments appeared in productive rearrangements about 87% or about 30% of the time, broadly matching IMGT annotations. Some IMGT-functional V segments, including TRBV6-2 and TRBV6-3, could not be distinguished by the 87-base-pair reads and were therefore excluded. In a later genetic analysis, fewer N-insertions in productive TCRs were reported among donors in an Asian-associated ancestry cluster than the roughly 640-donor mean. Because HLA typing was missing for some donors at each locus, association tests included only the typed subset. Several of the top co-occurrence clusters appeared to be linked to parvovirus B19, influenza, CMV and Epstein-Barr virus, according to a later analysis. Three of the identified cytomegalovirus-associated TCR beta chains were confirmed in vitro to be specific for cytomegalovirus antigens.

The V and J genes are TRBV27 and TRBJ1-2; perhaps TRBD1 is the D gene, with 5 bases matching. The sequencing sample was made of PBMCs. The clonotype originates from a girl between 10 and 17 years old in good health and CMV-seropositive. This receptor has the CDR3 CASSFQGSPYGYTF. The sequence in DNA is TGTGCCAGCAGTTTTCAGGGATCTCCGTATGGCTACACCTTC.